Sequencing of this TCR beta chain was carried out in a study of cytomegalovirus exposure and HLA in healthy donors. PCR employed 60 Vbeta and 13 Jbeta primers. Assay: immunoSEQ multiplex PCR; the TCRdb copy retains only in-frame clones and omits some. This sample has 100,000 to 130,000 clones, with around 69% found just once. The germline gives CDR1 LGHNA, CDR2 YNFKEQ. Trimming removed 0 bases from V and 4 bases from J; junction bases left unmatched: 0. CDR3 length: 15 residues. By proportion, this clone is medium-sized. The sequence derives from a man aged 18-30 years in good health and CMV-seronegative. Sequencing input: PBMCs. The chain uses TRBV4-2 and TRBJ2-3; TRBD2 matches 11 bases. CDR3 in amino acids: CASSQDSGGADTQYF. The CDR3 region has the DNA TGTGCCAGCAGCCAAGATAGCGGGGGGGCAGATACGCAGTATTTT.